Listed below are T cell receptor beta chains from one sample, sequenced in a study of CD8+ T cells in alopecia areata. TCRdb's table, derived via immunoSEQ multiplex PCR, lists solely in-frame clones and lacks some. This sample has 90,000 to 150,000 clones, with around 53% found just once. The sequenced sample was CD4+ T cells sorted from blood, obtained at week 4, from a patient treated with tofacitinib. The receptors here all came from a human donor with alopecia areata. Both conserved end residues are part of each CDR3. Each record gives: D gene, clone size, V gene, J gene, CDR3 protein, CDR3 DNA. The D gene is left open where the match is weak. Clone size is given for some rows only: seen once, a few or many times, or a class if the clone is expanded.

D gene: .; clone size: few; V gene: TRBV18; J gene: TRBJ2-2; CDR3 protein: CASSLQVLPGELFF; CDR3 DNA: TGTGCCAGCTCACTCCAGGTCCTTCCCGGGGAGCTGTTTTTT
D gene: .; clone size: .; V gene: TRBV7-9; J gene: TRBJ1-2; CDR3 protein: CASSPINYGYTF; CDR3 DNA: TGTGCCAGCAGCCCGATTAACTATGGCTACACCTTC
D gene: .; clone size: few; V gene: TRBV6-5; J gene: TRBJ1-3; CDR3 protein: CASSLSGGSGNTIYF; CDR3 DNA: TGTGCCAGCAGCCTCTCGGGAGGCTCTGGAAACACCATATATTTT
D gene: TRBD1; clone size: .; V gene: TRBV4-1; J gene: TRBJ2-2; CDR3 protein: CASSRGQANTGELFF; CDR3 DNA: TGCGCCAGCAGCCGCGGACAGGCGAACACCGGGGAGCTGTTTTTT
D gene: TRBD1; clone size: once; V gene: TRBV30; J gene: TRBJ1-4; CDR3 protein: CAWGTGATNEKLFF; CDR3 DNA: TGTGCCTGGGGGACAGGGGCAACTAATGAAAAACTGTTTTTT
D gene: TRBD1; clone size: .; V gene: TRBV11-2; J gene: TRBJ2-7; CDR3 protein: CASSLVAGTGAYEQYF; CDR3 DNA: TGTGCCAGCAGCTTAGTTGCAGGGACAGGGGCCTACGAGCAGTACTTC
D gene: .; clone size: .; V gene: TRBV30; J gene: TRBJ2-7; CDR3 protein: CAWTYLEQTHF; CDR3 DNA: TGTGCCTGGACCTATCTAGAACAGACTCACTTC
D gene: .; clone size: .; V gene: TRBV5-4; J gene: TRBJ2-3; CDR3 protein: CASSLALGITDTQYF; CDR3 DNA: TGTGCCAGCAGCTTGGCCCTGGGAATCACAGATACGCAGTATTTT
D gene: .; clone size: few; V gene: TRBV11-2; J gene: TRBJ2-7; CDR3 protein: CASMDGNSYEQYF; CDR3 DNA: TGTGCCAGTATGGACGGCAACTCCTACGAGCAGTACTTC
D gene: .; clone size: .; V gene: TRBV5-1; J gene: TRBJ2-5; CDR3 protein: CASSLGTSGEKTQYF; CDR3 DNA: TGCGCCAGCAGCTTGGGGACCTCCGGAGAGAAGACCCAGTACTTC
D gene: .; clone size: .; V gene: TRBV18; J gene: TRBJ1-2; CDR3 protein: CASSPFLEQNLDYGYTF; CDR3 DNA: TGTGCCAGCTCACCATTCCTAGAACAGAATCTCGACTATGGCTACACCTTC
D gene: .; clone size: once; V gene: TRBV29-1; J gene: TRBJ1-1; CDR3 protein: CSVPGWGNTEAFF; CDR3 DNA: TGCAGCGTTCCTGGCTGGGGGAACACTGAAGCTTTCTTT
D gene: .; clone size: .; V gene: TRBV11-2; J gene: TRBJ1-1; CDR3 protein: CASSFGAGTEAFF; CDR3 DNA: TGTGCCAGCAGCTTTGGGGCCGGCACTGAAGCTTTCTTT